These 30 T cell receptor beta chains came from one sample sequenced in a study of T cell responses to AZD1222 COVID-19 vaccine. Clones were sequenced by immunoSEQ multiplex PCR, and TCRdb holds only the in-frame ones, with some missing. The sample carries 90,000 to 150,000 clones, around 90% recorded once. This sample comprised peripheral blood, obtained on day 0 of AZD1222 vaccination. The source is an adult in good health.

The chain couples TRBV15 to TRBJ2-7; TRBD2 agrees at 9 bases. The CDR3 is 14 residues long. The ends lost 1 base at V and 4 bases at J; junction bases unmatched: 2. The germline V gene encodes CDR1 LNHNV and CDR2 YYDKDF (reference sequence). The CDR3 DNA sequence: TGTGCCACCAGCAGAGTAGCGGGAGTTTACGAGCAGTACTTC. It is translated as CATSRVAGVYEQYF.

The CDR3 nucleotides read TGTGCCTGGAGTATCAGCAGGCAGGCCGTGGCTATGAGCTACACCTTC. This translates into CAWSISRQAVAMSYTF. The chain uses TRBV30 and TRBJ1-2; no clear D. The germline V gene has CDR1 GTSNPN and CDR2 SVGIG (reference sequence). V was cut by 2 bases and J by 9 bases, with 25 bases left in between. CDR3 length equals 16 residues.

The gene calls are TRBV9 and TRBJ2-7; perhaps TRBD2 as D (7 bases). Deletions cut 4 bases from V and 5 bases from J, with 25 bases between. The CDR3 has 17 residues. Germline V gene lookup returns CDR1 SGDLS and CDR2 YYNGEE. CDR3 loop: CASSPRGGGNRDNEQYF. In DNA, the CDR3 is TGTGCCAGCAGCCCCCGGGGAGGGGGGAACCGGGACAACGAGCAGTACTTC. Full variable domain (remainder filled in from reference TRBV9 and TRBJ2-7): DSGVTQTPKHLITATGQRVTLRCSPRSGDLSVYWYQQSLDQGLQFLIQYYNGEERAKGNILERFSAQQFPDLHSELNLSSLELGDSALYFCASSPRGGGNRDNEQYFGPGTRLTVT.

The chain combines TRBV19 with TRBJ2-1, with D perhaps matching TRBD1 (5 bases). The CDR3 has 15 amino acids. V lost 2 bases to trimming and J lost 3 bases, with 11 bases between them. Germline V gene data show CDR1 as LNHDA and CDR2 as SQIVND (reference sequence). CDR3 region: CASSIWRQGYNEQFF. As DNA, the CDR3 is TGTGCCAGTAGTATATGGCGCCAGGGCTACAATGAGCAGTTCTTC.

This clone was counted a single time. The chain has TRBV7-8 and TRBJ1-6; tentatively, D is TRBD1 (5 bases). The CDR3 is 15 residues long. Trimming took 1 base from V and 10 from J, leaving 14 bases between them. Germline CDR1 SGHVS, CDR2 FQNEAQ. CDR3 bases: TGTGCCAGCAGCTTAGTGGCAGGGTCGAACTCACCCCTCCACTTT. Its protein is CASSLVAGSNSPLHF. The whole variable domain, remainder taken from reference TRBV7-8 and TRBJ1-6, is GAGVSQSPRYKVAKRGQDVALRCDPISGHVSLFWYQQALGQGPEFLTYFQNEAQLDKSGLPSDRFFAERPEGSVSTLKIQRTQQEDSAVYLCASSLVAGSNSPLHFGNGTRLTVT.

The chain links TRBV5-6 to TRBJ2-1, with 16 positions matching TRBD2. V was pared by 2 bases and J by 6 bases, with 11 bases of the junction left unmatched. The CDR3 loop spans 19 amino acids. Looked up from germline, CDR1 is SGHDT and CDR2 is YYEEEE. The CDR3 region is CASSFKQPGTSGRANEQFF. DNA of the CDR3: TGTGCCAGCAGCTTCAAACAGCCCGGGACTAGCGGGAGGGCCAATGAGCAGTTCTTC.

The chain recombines TRBV2 with TRBJ2-1; TRBD1 agrees at 7 bases. The CDR3 spans 13 residues. The germline V gene encodes CDR1 SNHLY and CDR2 FYNNEI. V gave up 8 bases and J gave up 5 bases; unmatched junction bases: 6. The DNA for the CDR3 is TGTGCCAGCGACAGGGAAGGGGACAATGAGCAGTTCTTC. Its translation: CASDREGDNEQFF.

The gene calls are TRBV6-2 or TRBV6-3 and TRBJ2-1, with TRBD1 identical over 9 bases. Germline trimming cut 2 bases from V and 6 bases from J; bases unmatched to any gene: 14. The CDR3 is 18 residues long. Germline V lookup: CDR1 MNHEY, CDR2 SVGEGT. The CDR3 region has the DNA TGTGCCAGCAGTTACCTGCCGGGACAGGGTTCTAGAGGCAATGAGCAGTTCTTC. This codes for CASSYLPGQGSRGNEQFF.

This chain uses TRBV5-1 with TRBJ2-7, with D possibly matching TRBD1 (5 bases). CDR1 is SGHRS, CDR2 YFSETQ, per germline. This CDR3 is built from 14 residues. V was shortened by 3 bases and J by 2 bases, with 12 bases between the two germline ends. CDR3 amino acids: CASSSQGGTYEQYF. CDR3 nucleotides: TGCGCCAGCAGCTCCCAGGGTGGGACCTACGAGCAGTACTTC. The full variable domain, completed using reference TRBV5-1 and TRBJ2-7, is KAGVTQTPRYLIKTRGQQVTLSCSPISGHRSVSWYQQTPGQGLQFLFEYFSETQRNKGNFPGRFSGRQFSNSRSEMNVSTLELGDSALYLCASSSQGGTYEQYFGPGTRLTVT.

The chain couples TRBV5-1 to TRBJ1-1; D is ambiguous. Germline V CDR1 and CDR2: SGHRS, YFSETQ. This CDR3 spans 13 amino acids. V was pared by 0 bases and J by 5 bases, with 8 bases between. The CDR3 DNA reads as TGCGCCAGCAGCTTGGTCGTTGAGACTGAAGCTTTCTTT. Its translation: CASSLVVETEAFF.

The chain links TRBV29-1 to TRBJ2-7; D is perhaps TRBD1 (7 bases). This CDR3 has 14 amino acids. V lost 4 bases, J lost 0 bases, and 13 bases lay in between. Germline loops: CDR1 SQVTM, CDR2 ANQGSEA. In DNA form, the CDR3 reads TGCAGCGTTGTCGGGGGACAGTCCTCCTACGAGCAGTACTTC. Its protein is CSVVGGQSSYEQYF.

The chain joins TRBV21-1 to TRBJ1-1. TRBV21-1 is a known pseudogene. The CDR3 runs 12 residues. CDR3 nucleotides: TGTGCCAGCCGAGGGACGAGGAATGAAGCTTTCTTT. Protein product: CASRGTRNEAFF.

The table lists this clone with a count of one. The chain employs TRBV3-1 (or the pseudogene TRBV3-2) and TRBJ1-1; a weak D match, TRBD1 (5 bases). The germline CDR1 and CDR2 sequences are LGHDT and YNNKEL (reference sequence). V shed 4 bases and J shed 7 bases, with 7 bases lying between them. CDR3 length: 11 amino acids. For the CDR3, the DNA is TGTGCCAGCAGCCTGGGGGTTGAAGCTTTCTTT. Amino acids: CASSLGVEAFF.

The rearrangement links TRBV3-1 (or the pseudogene TRBV3-2) to TRBJ1-6; 8 bases line up with TRBD1. The V gene end was trimmed by 5 bases and the J gene end by 1 base; junction bases not matched to a gene: 1. Germline V CDR1 and CDR2: LGHDT, YNNKEL (reference sequence). This CDR3 is built from 15 residues. CDR3 sequence: CASSNRGSYNSPLHF. CDR3 DNA sequence: TGTGCCAGCAGCAACAGGGGGTCCTATAATTCACCCCTCCACTTT.

The gene calls are TRBV19 and TRBJ2-1; perhaps TRBD1 as D (6 bases). Germline loops: CDR1 LNHDA, CDR2 SQIVND (reference sequence). Trimming stripped 5 bases from V and 7 bases from J, with 12 bases between. This CDR3 has 13 residues. The CDR3 spells CASSLNRANEQFF. The CDR3 coding sequence is TGTGCCAGTAGTCTCAACAGGGCGAATGAGCAGTTCTTC.

The chain carries TRBV28 and TRBJ1-6, with D possibly TRBD1 on 6 matching bases. CDR1 and CDR2 from the germline V gene are MDHEN and SYDVKM. V was cut by 4 bases and J by 5 bases, with 9 bases left in between. CDR3 length: 14 residues. In DNA form, the CDR3 reads TGTGCCAGCAGTTGGACAGCCAATAATTCACCCCTCCACTTT. Protein: CASSWTANNSPLHF.

V and J are TRBV28 and TRBJ1-1, with D hard to call. Germline V gene sequence: CDR1 MDHEN, CDR2 SYDVKM. The CDR3 runs to 11 residues. V was pared by 7 bases and J by 0 bases, with 3 bases between. CDR3 coding DNA: TGTGCCAGCAAGGTGAACACTGAAGCTTTCTTT. Translated, it gives CASKVNTEAFF.

V gene TRBV5-1 combines with J gene TRBJ1-2, with TRBD1 identical over 8 bases. The V gene end was trimmed by 2 bases and the J gene end by 4 bases; junction bases not matched to a gene: 4. The CDR3 has 14 residues. Germline V gene data show CDR1 as SGHRS and CDR2 as YFSETQ. The CDR3 spells CASSFHGQGYGYTF. For the CDR3, the DNA is TGCGCCAGCAGCTTTCATGGACAGGGCTATGGCTACACCTTC.

This chain links TRBV10-3 with TRBJ1-1; 8 bases agree with TRBD1. V was clipped by 2 bases and J by 1 base; unmatched bases: 6. Germline assignment: CDR1 ENHRY and CDR2 SYGVKD. This CDR3 contains 16 residues. CDR3 amino acids: CAISERPQGGNTEAFF. The CDR3 nucleotides are TGTGCCATCAGTGAGCGGCCACAGGGGGGGAACACTGAAGCTTTCTTT.

The chain has TRBV30 and TRBJ1-1, with 7 bases identical to TRBD1. Germline V lookup: CDR1 GTSNPN, CDR2 SVGIG (reference sequence). With V trimmed by 0 bases and J by 9 bases, 4 bases remained unmatched. This CDR3 contains 12 residues. CDR3 sequence: CAWSVQDRKAFF. CDR3 DNA sequence: TGTGCCTGGAGTGTACAGGACAGGAAAGCTTTCTTT.

The V call is TRBV7-3, the J call TRBJ2-2; D not certain. This CDR3 is 14 amino acids long. V was cut by 4 bases and J by 6 bases, with 12 bases left in between. Germline values: CDR1 SGHTA, CDR2 FQGTGA. The DNA of the CDR3 is TGTGCCAGCAGCTCCACGACCGGAGCCGGGGAGCTGTTTTTT. This codes for CASSSTTGAGELFF.

The V call is TRBV9, the J call TRBJ2-5; TRBD1 matches at 9 bases. The CDR3 runs to 15 residues. The V gene's germline CDR1 is SGDLS and CDR2 YYNGEE. With V trimmed by 3 bases and J by 5 bases, 8 bases remained unmatched. CDR3 amino acids: CASSDGGQGGETQYF. DNA of the CDR3: TGTGCCAGCAGCGACGGGGGACAGGGAGGGGAGACCCAGTACTTC.

The J gene is TRBJ1-2, the V gene TRBV18; unclear D gene. The V gene lost 2 bases and the J gene lost 3 bases, with 10 bases spanning the gap. Germline V gene data show CDR1 as KGHSH and CDR2 as LQKENI. This CDR3 comprises 14 residues. The CDR3 region has the DNA TGTGCCAGCTCACCATCCGCAGTATACTATGGCTACACCTTC. It translates to CASSPSAVYYGYTF. The variable domain in full, with the rest retrieved from reference TRBV18 and TRBJ1-2, is NAGVMQNPRHLVRRRGQEARLRCSPMKGHSHVYWYRQLPEEGLKFMVYLQKENIIDESGMPKERFSAEFPKEGPSILRIQQVVRGDSAAYFCASSPSAVYYGYTFGSGTRLTVV.

The chain joins TRBV11-3 to TRBJ2-7; the match to TRBD1 covers 10 bases. This CDR3 spans 15 amino acids. Germline V gene sequence: CDR1 SGHNT, CDR2 YENEEA. Trimming at V came to 5 bases and at J to 4 bases, leaving 8 bases not matched to a gene. The DNA for the CDR3 is TGTGCCAGCAGCACTGATGGGACAGGGGAATACGAGCAGTACTTC. Amino acid sequence: CASSTDGTGEYEQYF. The variable domain in full, with the rest retrieved from reference TRBV11-3 and TRBJ2-7, is EAGVVQSPRYKIIEKKQPVAFWCNPISGHNTLYWYLQNLGQGPELLIRYENEEAVDDSQLPKDRFSAERLKGVDSTLKIQPAELGDSAVYLCASSTDGTGEYEQYFGPGTRLTVT.

The genes are TRBV30 and TRBJ1-6; D remains unclear. CDR3 length: 13 amino acids. CDR1 is GTSNPN, CDR2 SVGIG, per germline (reference sequence). Trimming took 5 bases from V and 4 from J, leaving 9 bases between them. The CDR3 DNA sequence: TGTGCCTGGTCAAGGGCGTATAATTCACCCCTCCACTTT. Protein: CAWSRAYNSPLHF.

In nucleotides, the CDR3 is TGTGCCAGCAGCCGACTACAGGGAGGGAATTCACCCCTCCACTTT. Translated: CASSRLQGGNSPLHF. This rearrangement joins TRBV27 to TRBJ1-6, with D tentatively TRBD1 (6 bases). Germline V gene sequence: CDR1 MNHEY, CDR2 SMNVEV (reference sequence). V lost 6 bases to trimming and J lost 7 bases, with 16 bases between them. This CDR3 comprises 15 residues.

The chain couples TRBV28 to TRBJ2-6, with a tentative D call TRBD2 (6 bases). Trimming took off 6 bases at V and 2 bases at J, with 11 bases between the two ends. Germline values: CDR1 MDHEN, CDR2 SYDVKM. The CDR3 has 15 residues. The CDR3 sequence is CASRPRGTGANVLTF. The CDR3 DNA follows: TGTGCCAGCAGACCTCGCGGGACTGGGGCCAACGTCCTGACTTTC.

V is TRBV6-6 and J is TRBJ2-2; 14 nucleotides align to TRBD2. Germline CDR1 reads MNHNY; CDR2 reads SVGAGI (reference sequence). Unmatched junction bases numbered 10, after V lost 5 bases and J lost 5 bases. The CDR3 extends over 18 amino acids. CDR3 DNA sequence: TGTGCCAGCAGTCCCGGGACTAGCGGGGGACCCCGGACCGGGGAGCTGTTTTTT. Translated: CASSPGTSGGPRTGELFF.

V and J are TRBV2 and TRBJ1-2, with a tentative D call TRBD1 (5 bases). The length of the CDR3 is 16 residues. Germline V gene sequence: CDR1 SNHLY, CDR2 FYNNEI. The V end was cut by 8 bases, the J end by 6 bases, with 25 bases between. In DNA, the CDR3 is TGTGCCAGCGGGGGGTTGCGGAAGGGGACCGGGCATGGCTACACCTTC. Protein sequence: CASGGLRKGTGHGYTF.

This sequence joins TRBV30 and TRBJ1-1, with D perhaps matching TRBD1 (5 bases). Germline V gene sequence: CDR1 GTSNPN, CDR2 SVGIG (reference sequence). The CDR3 extends over 17 amino acids. Between the trimmed V and J ends, which lost 0 bases and 0 bases, there was a span of 17 bases. In DNA form, the CDR3 reads TGTGCCTGGAGTGTCCCCAGGTACAGGTCCCTGAACACTGAAGCTTTCTTT. The encoded protein is CAWSVPRYRSLNTEAFF.